A single sample is the source of the 27 T cell receptor beta chains below, sequenced in a study of spatial heterogeneity in lung cancer. TCRdb analysed the 5' RACE reads with MiXCR anew, one entry per CDR3 protein. The sample lists 7,000 or so distinct CDR3 sequences; 4.5% to 7% were seen once. The time point denotes: sample taken at primary tumor resection. The authors sequenced whole RNA from tumor, nontumor lung or frozen PBMC without sorting. The starting material was normal lung tissue next to the tumor, obtained at surgery. The receptors stem from a female donor with early-stage non-small cell lung cancer.

With regard to this clonotype: One end of the junction is discordant with germline, which a read error may explain. Since the library was made to target alpha chains, this beta chain is a stray read and its abundance is not meaningful. The rearrangement joins TRBV7-7 to TRBJ2-7; 12 nucleotides line up with TRBD2. This CDR3 comprises 16 residues. Germline loops: CDR1 SSHAT, CDR2 FNYEAQ (reference sequence). CDR3 nucleotide sequence: TGTGCTAGCAGCCCCAGACTAGCGGGAGATTTCGACGAGCAGTACTTC. This sequence encodes CASSPRLAGDFDEQYF.

This clonotype is classed as medium-sized. Within a library made for alpha chains, this beta chain is off target, and its count is uninformative. The chain links TRBV28 to TRBJ1-1, with TRBD1 as a possible D gene (6 bases). The CDR3 runs to 15 residues. Trimming shortened V by 11 bases and J by 2 bases, and 21 bases separated the two germline ends. Germline CDR1 is MDHEN and CDR2 is SYDVKM. CDR3 sequence reads: CAVQTGSASNTEAFF. In DNA form, the CDR3 reads TGTGCCGTTCAGACAGGATCGGCCTCAAACACTGAAGCTTTCTTT.

This clonotype was seen a handful of times. Found in a library prepared for alpha chains, this beta chain is an off-target read, and its abundance has little meaning. The rearrangement links TRBV6-2 or TRBV6-3 to TRBJ2-5; D not resolved. V lost 9 bases, J lost 5 bases, and 10 bases lay in between. The CDR3 is 11 residues long. Looked up from germline, CDR1 is MNHEY and CDR2 is SVGEGT. DNA for the CDR3: TGTGCCAGTAAATCATTGGAGACCCAGTACTTC. It specifies CASKSLETQYF.

This clonotype was seen at least ten times. Because the library targeted alpha chains, this beta chain is an off-target read whose size means little. The chain joins TRBV11-2 to TRBJ2-1, with 7 bases matching TRBD2. Trimming took 5 bases from V and 6 from J; bases not matched to a gene: 10. The CDR3 is 15 residues long. The germline CDR1 and CDR2 sequences are SGHAT and FQNNGV. The CDR3 nucleotides are TGTGCCAGCAGCATCATGGGCGGGAGTCGCAATGAGCAGTTCTTC. It is translated as CASSIMGGSRNEQFF.

This clonotype is categorized as medium-sized (0.01 to 0.1%). The library was prepared for alpha chains; this beta chain is a stray read, so its frequency means little. The rearrangement links TRBV9 to TRBJ1-1, with D perhaps TRBD1 (6 bases). The CDR3 totals 14 residues. Germline-derived CDR1 and CDR2 are SGDLS and YYNGEE. Trimming removed 4 bases from V and 2 bases from J, with 12 bases in between. The chain's CDR3 is CASSYKGENTEAFF. CDR3 DNA: TGTGCCAGCAGCTACAAGGGGGAAAACACTGAAGCTTTCTTT.

With respect to this clonotype: Within a library made for alpha chains, this beta chain is off target, and its count is uninformative. V is TRBV10-1 and J is TRBJ2-3; D tentatively fits TRBD1 or TRBD2 (5 bases each). This CDR3 has 14 amino acids. The V gene lost 2 bases and the J gene lost 1 base, with 7 bases spanning the gap. Germline CDR1 WNHNN, CDR2 SYGVQD (reference sequence). CDR3 amino acids: CASSEGGGTDTQYF. The CDR3 nucleotides are TGCGCCAGCAGTGAGGGGGGTGGCACAGATACGCAGTATTTT.

There are many counts of this clonotype. This beta chain slipped into a library made for alpha chains as a stray read, so its size is not meaningful. The chain links TRBV20-1 to TRBJ2-2, with a weak D call TRBD1 (6 bases). V was trimmed by 6 bases and J by 7 bases, leaving 21 bases between them. This CDR3 region has 15 residues. Per the germline V gene, CDR1 is DFQATT and CDR2 is SNEGSKA (reference sequence). This CDR3 is CSAPRGGSVGGELFF. As DNA, the CDR3 is TGCAGTGCCCCGAGAGGGGGTTCGGTCGGCGGGGAGCTGTTTTTT.

In its sample, this clonotype is medium-sized. This beta chain is a stray read from a library made for alpha chains; its abundance is not meaningful. The gene calls are TRBV20-1 and TRBJ2-1; 9 bases align to TRBD2. The CDR3 runs 14 residues. CDR1 is DFQATT, CDR2 SNEGSKA, per germline (reference sequence). V shed 2 bases and J 4 bases; nucleotides not matched to a gene: 3. The CDR3 region is CSARLAGPYNEQFF. In nucleotides, the CDR3 is TGCAGTGCTAGACTAGCGGGACCTTACAATGAGCAGTTCTTC.

This clonotype was picked up many times. The library was prepared for alpha chains; this beta chain is a stray read, so its frequency means little. V usage is TRBV27 and J usage is TRBJ2-5; D is undetermined. V was cut by 5 bases and J by 1 base, with 17 bases left in between. CDR1 is MNHEY and CDR2 is SMNVEV in the germline V gene (reference sequence). CDR3 size: 16 residues. CDR3 residues: CASSPLGQVIQETQYF. Written as DNA, the CDR3 is TGTGCCAGCAGTCCACTTGGCCAGGTCATCCAAGAGACCCAGTACTTC.

This clonotype was detected ten times or more. With the library built for alpha chains, this beta chain is off target and its frequency is not meaningful. The chain couples TRBV9 to TRBJ2-5; D is unresolved. Trimming stripped 4 bases from V and 3 bases from J, with 16 bases between. The CDR3 runs 15 residues. Germline V lookup: CDR1 SGDLS, CDR2 YYNGEE. CDR3 coding DNA: TGTGCCAGCAGCCCCCGGGCCAAATGGGAAGAGACCCAGTACTTC. Translated: CASSPRAKWEETQYF.

Remarks on this clonotype: This beta chain is off target for a library built for alpha chains, so its abundance means little. The rearrangement links TRBV5-1 to TRBJ2-3, with 8 bases matching TRBD2. In germline, CDR1 is SGHRS, CDR2 YFSETQ. The CDR3 has 20 residues. The V gene end was trimmed by 0 bases and the J gene end by 6 bases; junction bases not matched to a gene: 21. This CDR3 is CASSLAVFGLGAGGADTQYF. CDR3 nucleotide sequence: TGCGCCAGCAGCTTGGCGGTGTTCGGATTAGGCGCGGGAGGTGCGGATACGCAGTATTTT. The complete variable domain, with remaining parts taken from reference TRBV5-1 and TRBJ2-3, reads KAGVTQTPRYLIKTRGQQVTLSCSPISGHRSVSWYQQTPGQGLQFLFEYFSETQRNKGNFPGRFSGRQFSNSRSEMNVSTLELGDSALYLCASSLAVFGLGAGGADTQYFGPGTRLTVL.

This clonotype was detected only a few times. This beta chain is off target for a library built for alpha chains, so its abundance means little. The chain has TRBV12-3 or TRBV12-4 and TRBJ2-5; 7 nucleotides match TRBD1. The CDR3 has 13 amino acids. Unmatched junction bases numbered 1, after V lost 5 bases and J lost 1 base. The CDR3 loop is CASSDRVQETQYF. The CDR3 coding sequence is TGTGCCAGCAGTGACAGGGTCCAAGAGACCCAGTACTTC.

In regard to this clonotype: This beta chain lies outside the target of a library built for alpha chains; its clone size means little. The rearrangement uses TRBV5-4 and TRBJ2-1; 10 nucleotides agree with TRBD2. The CDR3 is 14 residues long. The J segment lost 7 bases and the V segment lost 4 bases, leaving 5 bases of the junction unmatched. From germline, CDR1 is SGHNT and CDR2 YYREEE (reference sequence). CDR3 sequence (DNA): TGTGCCAGCAGCGCGGGACTAGCGTGGAATGAGCAGTTCTTC. Translating it yields CASSAGLAWNEQFF.

This clonotype showed up many times. Found in a library prepared for alpha chains, this beta chain is an off-target read, and its abundance has little meaning. The chain joins TRBV20-1 to TRBJ2-1; 11 bases are shared with TRBD2. CDR1 and CDR2 from the germline V gene are DFQATT and SNEGSKA (reference sequence). The CDR3 runs to 17 residues. The J segment lost 0 bases and the V segment lost 0 bases, leaving 4 bases of the junction unmatched. CDR3 loop: CSARDFTSGSSYNEQFF. The CDR3 nucleotides read TGCAGTGCTAGAGATTTTACTAGCGGGAGCTCCTACAATGAGCAGTTCTTC.

This clonotype is medium-sized in the sample. This beta chain is a stray sequence in a library constructed for alpha chains; its clone size is not meaningful. The V and J genes are TRBV12-3 or TRBV12-4 and TRBJ2-4, with 12 bases matching TRBD1. The CDR3 consists of 15 residues. With 4 bases clipped from V and 7 bases from J, the junction kept 5 bases outside the gene matches. The CDR3 nucleotides read TGTGCCAGCAGTTCCGGGACAGGGGGCGCGAACATTCAGTACTTC. It yields the protein CASSSGTGGANIQYF.

This clonotype occurred many times. This beta chain is an unintended read in a library built for alpha chains; its size means little. The chain carries TRBV28 and TRBJ1-5; 12 positions match TRBD1. Germline values: CDR1 MDHEN, CDR2 SYDVKM. The CDR3 is 16 amino acids. J lost 2 bases, V lost 8 bases, and 7 bases had no gene match. The CDR3 nucleotides are TGTGCCAGCGGGGAGGGACAGGGGGCAGGCAATCAGCCCCAGCATTTT. It codes for CASGEGQGAGNQPQHF.

This clonotype has a count of ten or more. The library was designed around alpha chains, so this beta chain is a stray read whose abundance carries little weight. This rearrangement joins TRBV5-1 to TRBJ2-2; TRBD2 agrees at 9 bases. V shed 4 bases and J 2 bases; nucleotides not matched to a gene: 9. Germline CDR1 and CDR2: SGHRS and YFSETQ. The CDR3 runs to 17 residues. The CDR3 DNA reads as TGCGCCAGCAGCGGATCGACTAGCGGAGTTAACACCGGGGAGCTGTTTTTT. Its protein is CASSGSTSGVNTGELFF.

This clonotype is medium-sized in the sample. Since it is a stray read in a library aimed at alpha chains, this beta chain has a size that is not meaningful. V usage is TRBV14 and J usage is TRBJ2-1; D gene uncertain. CDR1 is SGHDN, CDR2 FVKESK, per germline. The V gene lost 1 base and the J gene lost 0 bases, with 13 bases spanning the gap. This CDR3 has 17 amino acids. In nucleotides, the CDR3 is TGTGCCAGCAGCCAAGCGGCTAGTGTGGGCTCCTACAATGAGCAGTTCTTC. The encoded protein is CASSQAASVGSYNEQFF.

This clonotype is judged medium-sized (0.01 to 0.1%). The size of this beta chain means little, since it is a stray read in a library made for alpha chains. V gene TRBV24-1 combines with J gene TRBJ1-5, with 7 positions matching TRBD1. V was pared by 4 bases and J by 9 bases, with 11 bases of the junction left unmatched. The germline V gene has CDR1 KGHDR and CDR2 SFDVKD. The CDR3 has 15 amino acids. CDR3 loop: CATSDSRQGLGPQHF. The DNA of the CDR3 is TGTGCCACCAGTGACTCCAGACAGGGTCTTGGGCCCCAGCATTTT.

This clonotype came up a few times. This beta chain lies outside the target of a library built for alpha chains; its clone size means little. The chain uses TRBV6-1 and TRBJ2-1, with unresolved D. The ends were cut back, 6 bases at V and 8 bases at J, with 14 bases in the middle. The CDR3 covers 13 residues. Germline-derived CDR1 and CDR2 are MNHNS and SASEGT. The CDR3 here is CASSGIPWDEQFF. The CDR3 bases are TGTGCCAGCAGCGGTATTCCTTGGGATGAGCAGTTCTTC.

As regards this clonotype: Since the library was made to target alpha chains, this beta chain is a stray read and its abundance is not meaningful. The J gene is TRBJ2-1, the V gene TRBV5-1; D not resolved. V shed 1 base and J shed 6 bases, with 5 bases lying between them. Germline values: CDR1 SGHRS, CDR2 YFSETQ. The CDR3 extends over 12 amino acids. CDR3 region: CASSLTVNEQFF. The CDR3 DNA reads as TGCGCCAGCAGCTTGACAGTCAATGAGCAGTTCTTC.

This clonotype was seen repeatedly, ten times or more. With the library built for alpha chains, this beta chain is off target and its frequency is not meaningful. This chain uses TRBV11-1 with TRBJ2-6; D is unclear. CDR3 size: 16 residues. V was trimmed by 0 bases and J by 0 bases, leaving 6 bases between them. Looked up from germline, CDR1 is SGHAT and CDR2 is FQDESV (reference sequence). The CDR3 coding sequence is TGTGCCAGCAGCTTAGCGGGCAGCTCTGGGGCCAACGTCCTGACTTTC. Translated, it gives CASSLAGSSGANVLTF.

By share, this clonotype counts as medium-sized. A library made for alpha chains picked up this beta chain off target, so its size means little. The V call is TRBV5-4, the J call TRBJ2-1, with D perhaps TRBD2 (5 bases). The CDR3 has 16 residues. Trimming shortened V by 0 bases and J by 5 bases, and 15 bases separated the two germline ends. Germline lookup yields CDR1 SGHNT and CDR2 YYREEE (reference sequence). The CDR3 DNA sequence: TGTGCCAGCAGCTTGGCCTCGCTAGCTCACCACAATGAGCAGTTCTTC. Its protein product is CASSLASLAHHNEQFF.

This clonotype was observed at least ten times. This beta chain slipped into a library made for alpha chains as a stray read, so its size is not meaningful. The J gene is TRBJ2-7, the V gene TRBV20-1, with TRBD2 identical over 10 bases. Germline V CDR1 and CDR2: DFQATT, SNEGSKA (reference sequence). The CDR3 runs to 14 residues. Trimming took 6 bases from V and 2 from J; bases not matched to a gene: 7. CDR3 bases: TGCAGTGCCGAGCGGGAGGGCAAAACCTACGAGCAGTACTTC. Its protein is CSAEREGKTYEQYF.

This clonotype has at least ten counts. This beta chain represents an off-target read in a library built for alpha chains; its size is of limited meaning. The chain uses TRBV4-1 and TRBJ2-7, with D perhaps TRBD1 (6 bases). The ends were cut back, 1 base at V and 1 base at J, with 14 bases in the middle. CDR1 is MGHRA, CDR2 YSYEKL, per germline. The CDR3 has 16 residues. CDR3 in DNA: TGCGCCAGCAGCCAAGGCGTTGGGGGCGGGTCCTACGAGCAGTACTTC. This sequence encodes CASSQGVGGGSYEQYF.

The sample holds many counts of this clonotype. A library prepared for alpha chains yielded this beta chain as an off-target read; its size is of little meaning. V usage is TRBV29-1 and J usage is TRBJ1-2; possibly TRBD1 for D (5 bases). Trimming took off 4 bases at V and 3 bases at J, with 12 bases between the two ends. Germline loops: CDR1 SQVTM, CDR2 ANQGSEA. There are 13 residues in the CDR3. CDR3 in amino acids: CSVVGRVDYGYTF. The CDR3 nucleotides read TGCAGCGTTGTGGGCAGGGTCGACTATGGCTACACCTTC.

This clonotype has a count of ten or more. Because the library targeted alpha chains, this beta chain is an off-target read whose size means little. This rearrangement joins TRBV20-1 to TRBJ2-1, with 10 bases identical to TRBD2. Trimming cost V 0 bases and J 6 bases; bases outside gene matches: 5. This CDR3 is built from 15 residues. Looked up from germline, CDR1 is DFQATT and CDR2 is SNEGSKA (reference sequence). Here the CDR3 DNA reads TGCAGTGCTAGAGATCCCCTAGCGGGAGTCAATGAGCAGTTCTTC. This codes for CSARDPLAGVNEQFF.